One sample yielded the 3 T cell receptor beta chains listed below, sequenced in a study of blood T cell repertoires in COVID-19. The table came from immunoSEQ multiplex PCR; TCRdb's copy has only in-frame clones and leaves some out. The sample gives around 390,000 clones, approximately 87% of which show up once; roughly 10% is in the top ten. Sequencing was carried out using PBMCs or T cells enriched from blood (not recorded which). Receptors were obtained from a woman aged 45-65 years who had recovered from COVID-19.

Details on this clone: Other nucleotide sequences in the sample specify the same CDR3. V usage is TRBV19 and J usage is TRBJ2-7; 11 bases line up with TRBD2. The CDR3 contains 16 residues. Germline loops: CDR1 LNHDA, CDR2 SQIVND (reference sequence). V dropped 4 bases and J dropped 2; count of bases not matched to a gene: 7. The CDR3 region has the DNA TGTGCCAGTAGTACTCCCGGGACTAGCGGAACCTACGAGCAGTACTTC. Protein: CASSTPGTSGTYEQYF.

The chain recombines TRBV6-1 with TRBJ1-1; the match to TRBD1 covers 12 bases. The CDR3 spans 18 residues. Germline CDR1 MNHNS, CDR2 SASEGT. V gave up 4 bases and J gave up 0 bases; unmatched junction bases: 9. DNA of the CDR3: TGTGCCAGCAGTGCCGGGACAGGGGGCACCTGGATGAACACTGAAGCTTTCTTT. It codes for CASSAGTGGTWMNTEAFF.

The rearrangement joins TRBV9 to TRBJ1-4, with D perhaps TRBD1 (5 bases). Trimming removed 0 bases at V and 0 bases at J, with 6 bases between. CDR1 and CDR2 (germline): SGDLS, YYNGEE. This CDR3 is built from 15 residues. The CDR3 nucleotides are TGTGCCAGCAGCGTAGGCAGGGCAACTAATGAAAAACTGTTTTTT. Its protein is CASSVGRATNEKLFF.